The rows below give T cell receptor beta chains drawn from one sample of a study of blood T cell repertoires in COVID-19. Assay: immunoSEQ multiplex PCR; the TCRdb copy retains only in-frame clones and omits some. The table records 180,000 or so clones, about 89% of them present only once. The sample was peripheral blood. All receptors derive from a man aged 70-80 years with acute or convalescent COVID-19. CDR3s include the opening cysteine and the closing phenylalanine or tryptophan. Fields, in order: J gene, V gene, CDR3 protein.

J gene: TRBJ1-5; V gene: TRBV6-5; CDR3 protein: CASKQGVNNQPQHF
J gene: TRBJ1-2; V gene: TRBV6-2/TRBV6-3; CDR3 protein: CASSIQGIYGYTF
J gene: TRBJ2-3; V gene: TRBV6-6; CDR3 protein: CASSRLGAGVLTDTQYF
J gene: TRBJ1-6; V gene: TRBV18; CDR3 protein: CASSPGSSYNSPLHF
J gene: TRBJ2-1; V gene: TRBV9; CDR3 protein: CASSAGTGTGIYNEQFF
J gene: TRBJ1-2; V gene: TRBV27; CDR3 protein: CASRLTGGADYGYTF
J gene: TRBJ2-1; V gene: TRBV19; CDR3 protein: CASSISSYNEQFF
J gene: TRBJ2-7; V gene: TRBV4-2; CDR3 protein: CASSPRASGGREQYF
J gene: TRBJ2-7; V gene: TRBV9; CDR3 protein: CASSVDVGGGQPEQYF
J gene: TRBJ2-1; V gene: TRBV6-1; CDR3 protein: CASSDTGGVSYNEQFF
J gene: TRBJ1-2; V gene: TRBV27; CDR3 protein: CASATGGYGYTF
J gene: TRBJ2-1; V gene: TRBV28; CDR3 protein: CASRGQGSSYNEQFF
J gene: TRBJ1-6; V gene: TRBV7-3; CDR3 protein: CASSLQGFNSPLHF